This record looks at one T cell receptor beta chain sequence and its context. The antigen is undetermined. This CDR3 is 18 amino acids long. Trimming at V came to 4 bases and at J to 5 bases, leaving 11 bases not matched to a gene. From germline, CDR1 is SGDLS and CDR2 YYNGEE. Addition of a universal primer site occurred through template switching, and cDNA carried unique molecular identifiers. Each CDR3 protein is one row after TCRdb ran MiXCR on the 5' RACE reads. Altogether approximately 230,000 distinct CDR3 sequences are present, about 14% being singletons, with the ten largest covering approximately 8.2%. This sample stems from a study of identical twins. Study conclusions and caveats: With abundant cord blood beta clonotypes, insertions were fewer; memory repertoires showed no such pattern.

Healthy Caucasians were all of the donors. This clonotype was sampled from a woman under 30 in good health. The chain joins TRBV9 to TRBJ2-2; 13 bases agree with TRBD2. The sample consisted of memory (CD45RO+) T cells sorted from blood. The CDR3, as DNA: TGTGCCAGCAGCCAAGGACTAGCGGGAGTAGTAAAGACCGGGGAGCTGTTTTTT. Translation: CASSQGLAGVVKTGELFF.